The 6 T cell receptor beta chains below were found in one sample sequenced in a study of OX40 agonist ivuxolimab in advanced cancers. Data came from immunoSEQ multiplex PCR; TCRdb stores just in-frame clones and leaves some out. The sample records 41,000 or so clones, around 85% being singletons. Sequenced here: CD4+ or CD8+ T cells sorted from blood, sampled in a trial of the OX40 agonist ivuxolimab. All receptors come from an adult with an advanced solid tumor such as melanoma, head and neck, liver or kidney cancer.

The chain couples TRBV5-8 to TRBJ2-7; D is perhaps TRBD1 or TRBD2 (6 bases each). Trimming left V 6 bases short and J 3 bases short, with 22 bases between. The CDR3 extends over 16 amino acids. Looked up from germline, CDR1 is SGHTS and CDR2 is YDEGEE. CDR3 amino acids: CASTRRGTALNYEQYF. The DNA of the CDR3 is TGTGCCAGCACCCGGAGGGGGACCGCTTTAAACTACGAGCAGTACTTC.

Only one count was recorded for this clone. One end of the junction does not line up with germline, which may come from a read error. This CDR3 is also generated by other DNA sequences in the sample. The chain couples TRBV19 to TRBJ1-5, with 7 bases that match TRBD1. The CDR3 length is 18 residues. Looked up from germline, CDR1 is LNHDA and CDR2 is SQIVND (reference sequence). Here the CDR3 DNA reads TGCGCCAGTAGTATCAGGACAGGAGCTGTTTATAGCAATCAGCCCCAGCATTTT. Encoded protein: CASSIRTGAVYSNQPQHF.

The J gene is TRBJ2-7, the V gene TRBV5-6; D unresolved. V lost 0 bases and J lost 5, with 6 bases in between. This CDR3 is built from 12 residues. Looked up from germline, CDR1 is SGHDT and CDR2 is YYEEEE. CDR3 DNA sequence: TGTGCCAGCAGCTTGGATAGGGACGAGCAGTACTTC. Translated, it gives CASSLDRDEQYF.

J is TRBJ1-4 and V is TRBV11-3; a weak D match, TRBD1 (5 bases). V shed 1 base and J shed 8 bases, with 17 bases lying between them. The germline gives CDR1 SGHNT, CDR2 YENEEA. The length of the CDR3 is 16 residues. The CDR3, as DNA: TGTGCCAGCAGCTTAGGTGGCTCGGGACTCGGGGAAAAACTGTTTTTT. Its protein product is CASSLGGSGLGEKLFF.

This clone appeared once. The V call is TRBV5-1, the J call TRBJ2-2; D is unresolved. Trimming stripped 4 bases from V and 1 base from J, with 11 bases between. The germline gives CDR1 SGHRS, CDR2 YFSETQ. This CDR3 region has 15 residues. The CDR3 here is CASSNTRKNTGELFF. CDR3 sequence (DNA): TGCGCCAGCAGCAACACAAGGAAGAACACCGGGGAGCTGTTTTTT.

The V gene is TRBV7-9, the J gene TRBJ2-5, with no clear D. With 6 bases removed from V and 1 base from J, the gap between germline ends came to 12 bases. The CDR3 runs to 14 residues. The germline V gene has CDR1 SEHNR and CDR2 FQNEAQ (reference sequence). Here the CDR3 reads CASRPRVPQETQYF. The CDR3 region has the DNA TGTGCCAGCAGGCCAAGGGTACCCCAAGAGACCCAGTACTTC. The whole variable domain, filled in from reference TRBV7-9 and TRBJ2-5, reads DTGVSQNPRHKITKRGQNVTFRCDPISEHNRLYWYRQTLGQGPEFLTYFQNEAQLEKSRLLSDRFSAERPKGSFSTLEIQRTEQGDSAMYLCASRPRVPQETQYFGPGTRLLVL.